This TCR beta chain was found in a study of blood T cell repertoires in COVID-19 (dated by TCRdb to about 2020). General notes on the study: Samples from collaborators originated in the United States, Italy and Spain and spanned both the acute and convalescent phases of COVID-19. The prospective study material was composed of cDNA or gDNA derived from T cells, B-cell-depleted T cells, or PBMCs. The dataset comprised deeply sampled blood TCRbeta repertoires from subjects exposed to, actively infected with, or recovered from COVID-19. The repertoires were released in a freely available public database intended as a resource for research on the immune response to SARS-CoV-2. Samples came from the ongoing ImmuneRACE study (first 160 participants) plus 1,254 subjects from 6 global collaborators. Nearly every sample came with metadata listing a de-identified subject ID, COVID-19 status, age in years and sex. HLA class I and class II types, where available, came from metadata supplied by the sample provider rather than from assay-based typing.

The study at large found these results: The quantity of clinical and demographic metadata differed by source and by participant and was supplied without curation.

Via the germline V gene, CDR1 is SGDLS and CDR2 YYNGEE. Compared with germline, V lacks 4 bases and J lacks 2 bases; bases without a gene match: 2. The CDR3 spans 14 residues, from the cysteine through the phenylalanine. Of all the DNA, just the CDR3 is kept, 42 bases in frame from base 1. TCRbeta CDR3 regions were amplified from genomic DNA using the immunoSEQ Assay, a bias-controlled multiplex PCR. The authors processed their data as follows. The number of nucleated cells in each sample was estimated from the amplification of reference gene primers within the assay. To quantify the absolute abundance of each unique TCRbeta CDR3 rearrangement, sequence reads were collapsed and filtered. For each sample, productive Simpson clonality was calculated as the square root of Simpson's diversity index across productive rearrangements. TCRdb's version of the immuneACCESS table is confined to in-frame rearrangements and falls short of the full clone set. An unresolved V gene accounts for under half of the shortfall where checked; the remainder is of unknown origin. The V and J calls and the clone size are those of that table, but D and trimming were determined from the DNA. This sample holds over 200,000 clones; around 86% were observed only once. The ten largest clones capture around 6.5% of the sample.

A second Seattle source provided samples from volunteer blood donors who had recovered from COVID-19. Collaborating institutions collected whole blood in K2EDTA tubes following their own protocols. For TCRbeta analysis, collaborators shipped samples as frozen whole blood, isolated PBMCs, or DNA extracted from either of those sample types. About this clone: Its antigen is not yet known. Base qualities were left out, and no much larger clone turns up one base away.

The chain links TRBV9 with TRBJ2-5; TRBD2 aligns with 10 central bases. The material sequenced was peripheral blood. This sequence originates from a man aged 55 to 70 who had recovered from COVID-19. For the CDR3, the sequence is CASSTTSGQETQYF. The DNA sequence is as follows: TGTGCCAGCAGCACGACTAGCGGGCAAGAGACCCAGTACTTC.